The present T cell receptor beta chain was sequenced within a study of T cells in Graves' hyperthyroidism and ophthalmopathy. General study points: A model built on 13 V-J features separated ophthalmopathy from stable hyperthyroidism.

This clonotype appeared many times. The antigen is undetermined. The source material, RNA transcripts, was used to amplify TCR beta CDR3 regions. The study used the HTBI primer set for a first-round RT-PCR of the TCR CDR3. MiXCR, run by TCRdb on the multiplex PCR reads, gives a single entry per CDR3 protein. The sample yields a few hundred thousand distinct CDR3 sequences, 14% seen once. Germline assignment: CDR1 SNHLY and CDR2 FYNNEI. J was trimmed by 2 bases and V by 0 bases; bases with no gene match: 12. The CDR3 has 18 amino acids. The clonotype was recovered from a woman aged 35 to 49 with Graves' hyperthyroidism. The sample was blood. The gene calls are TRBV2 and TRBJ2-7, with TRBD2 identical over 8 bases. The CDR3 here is CASSEASTLAGLPYEQYF. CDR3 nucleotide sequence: TGTGCCAGCAGTGAAGCTTCAACCCTAGCGGGCCTTCCCTACGAGCAGTACTTC.